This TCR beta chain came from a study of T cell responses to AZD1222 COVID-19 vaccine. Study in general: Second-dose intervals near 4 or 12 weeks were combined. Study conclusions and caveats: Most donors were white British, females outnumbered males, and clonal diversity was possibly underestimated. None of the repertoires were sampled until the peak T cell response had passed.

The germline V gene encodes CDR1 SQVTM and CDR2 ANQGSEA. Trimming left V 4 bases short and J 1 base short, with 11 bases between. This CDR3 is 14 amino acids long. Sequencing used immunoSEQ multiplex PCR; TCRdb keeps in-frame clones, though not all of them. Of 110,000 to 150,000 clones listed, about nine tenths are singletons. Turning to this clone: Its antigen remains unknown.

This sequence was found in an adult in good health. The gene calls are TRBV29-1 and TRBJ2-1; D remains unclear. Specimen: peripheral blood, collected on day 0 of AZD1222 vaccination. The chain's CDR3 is CSVAGRFSYNEQFF. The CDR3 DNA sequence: TGCAGCGTTGCTGGCAGGTTTTCCTACAATGAGCAGTTCTTC.